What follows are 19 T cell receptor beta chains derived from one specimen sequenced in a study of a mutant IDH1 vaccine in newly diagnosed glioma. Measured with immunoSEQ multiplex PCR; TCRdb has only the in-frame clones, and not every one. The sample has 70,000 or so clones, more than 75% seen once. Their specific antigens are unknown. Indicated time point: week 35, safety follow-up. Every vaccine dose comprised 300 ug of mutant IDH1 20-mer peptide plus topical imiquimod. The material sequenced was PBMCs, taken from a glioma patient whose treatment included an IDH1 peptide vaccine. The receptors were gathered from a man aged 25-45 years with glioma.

The CDR3 is CACSTDSNQPQHF. In DNA, the CDR3 is TGTGCCTGTTCAACAGATAGCAATCAGCCCCAGCATTTT. The chain combines TRBV30 with TRBJ1-5, with D unclear. Germline assignment: CDR1 GTSNPN and CDR2 SVGIG (reference sequence). The CDR3 runs 13 residues. Deletions cut 6 bases from V and 0 bases from J, with 9 bases between.

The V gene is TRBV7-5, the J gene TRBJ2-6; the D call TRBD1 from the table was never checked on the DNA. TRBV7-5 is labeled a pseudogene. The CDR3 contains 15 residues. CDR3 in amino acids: CVRSLNPGWTNVLTF. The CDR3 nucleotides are TGTGTCAGAAGCTTAAATCCAGGATGGACCAACGTCCTGACTTTC.

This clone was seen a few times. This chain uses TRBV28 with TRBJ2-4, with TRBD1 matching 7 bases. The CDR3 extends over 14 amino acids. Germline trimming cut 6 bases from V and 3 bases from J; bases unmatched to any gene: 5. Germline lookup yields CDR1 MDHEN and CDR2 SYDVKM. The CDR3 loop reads CASSRGTVKNIQYF. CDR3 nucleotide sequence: TGTGCCAGCAGCCGTGGGACAGTCAAAAACATTCAGTACTTC.

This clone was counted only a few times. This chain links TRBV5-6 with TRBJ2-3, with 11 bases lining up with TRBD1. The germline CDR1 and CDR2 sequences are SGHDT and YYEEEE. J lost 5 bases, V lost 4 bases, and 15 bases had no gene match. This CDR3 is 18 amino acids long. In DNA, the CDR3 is TGTGCCAGCAGCGGGTGGGGCCCGGACAGGGGGCTTGGAGATACGCAGTATTTT. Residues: CASSGWGPDRGLGDTQYF. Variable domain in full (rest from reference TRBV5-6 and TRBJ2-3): DAGVTQSPTHLIKTRGQQVTLRCSPKSGHDTVSWYQQALGQGPQFIFQYYEEEERQRGNFPDRFSGHQFPNYSSELNVNALLLGDSALYLCASSGWGPDRGLGDTQYFGPGTRLTVL.

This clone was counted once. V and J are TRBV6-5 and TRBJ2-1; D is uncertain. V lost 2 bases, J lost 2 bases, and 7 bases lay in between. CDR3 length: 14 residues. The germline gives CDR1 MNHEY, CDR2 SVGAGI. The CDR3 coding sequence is TGTGCCAGCAGTTACGACGGGCCCTACAATGAGCAGTTCTTC. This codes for CASSYDGPYNEQFF.

This chain's CDR3 is CASNRDSNSNQPQHF. CDR3 DNA sequence: TGTGCCAGTAATCGGGATTCAAATAGCAATCAGCCCCAGCATTTT. The rearrangement joins TRBV19 to TRBJ1-5; no clear D gene. Trimming removed 7 bases at V and 0 bases at J, with 13 bases between. The length of the CDR3 is 15 residues. Per germline, CDR1 LNHDA and CDR2 SQIVND (reference sequence).

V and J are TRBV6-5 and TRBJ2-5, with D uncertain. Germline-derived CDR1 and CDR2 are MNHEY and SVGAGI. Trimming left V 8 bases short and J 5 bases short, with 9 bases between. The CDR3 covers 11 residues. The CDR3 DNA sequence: TGTGCCAGCCGAAGGGCTGAGACCCAGTACTTC. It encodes CASRRAETQYF.

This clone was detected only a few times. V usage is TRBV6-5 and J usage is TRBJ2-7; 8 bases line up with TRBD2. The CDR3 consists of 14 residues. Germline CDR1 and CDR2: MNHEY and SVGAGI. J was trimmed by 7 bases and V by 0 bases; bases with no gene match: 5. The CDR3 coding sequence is TGTGCCAGCAGTTACTCCGGGGGGGCGCGAGAGCAGTACTTC. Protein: CASSYSGGAREQYF.

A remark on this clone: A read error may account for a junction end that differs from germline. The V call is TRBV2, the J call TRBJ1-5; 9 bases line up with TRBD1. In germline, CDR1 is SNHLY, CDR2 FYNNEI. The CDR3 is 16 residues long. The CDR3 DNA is TGTGCCAGCAGTACGGGACAGGGCCCTCAGCAATCAGCCCCAGCATTT. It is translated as CASSTGQGPQQSAPAF.

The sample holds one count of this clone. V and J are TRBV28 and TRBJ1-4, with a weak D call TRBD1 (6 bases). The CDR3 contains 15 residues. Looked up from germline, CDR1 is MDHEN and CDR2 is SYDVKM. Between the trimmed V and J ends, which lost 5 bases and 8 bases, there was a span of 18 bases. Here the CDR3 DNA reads TGTGCCAGCAGTGGGAAACAGGGAGGTAGAGAAAAACTGTTTTTT. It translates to CASSGKQGGREKLFF.

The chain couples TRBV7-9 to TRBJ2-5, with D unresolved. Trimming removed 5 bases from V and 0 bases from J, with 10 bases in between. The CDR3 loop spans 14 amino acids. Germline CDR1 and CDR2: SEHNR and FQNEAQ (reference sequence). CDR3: CASSLVRDQETQYF. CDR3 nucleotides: TGTGCCAGCAGCCTCGTTAGGGACCAAGAGACCCAGTACTTC.

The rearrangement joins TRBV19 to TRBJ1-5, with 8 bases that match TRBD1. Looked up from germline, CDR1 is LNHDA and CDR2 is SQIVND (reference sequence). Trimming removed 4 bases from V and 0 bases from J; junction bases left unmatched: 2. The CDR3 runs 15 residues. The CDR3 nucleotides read TGTGCCAGTAGTACGGACAGGGATAGCAATCAGCCCCAGCATTTT. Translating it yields CASSTDRDSNQPQHF.

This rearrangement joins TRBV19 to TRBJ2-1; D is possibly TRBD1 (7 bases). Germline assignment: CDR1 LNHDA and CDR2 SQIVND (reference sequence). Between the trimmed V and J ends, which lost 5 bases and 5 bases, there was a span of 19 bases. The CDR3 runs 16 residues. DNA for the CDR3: TGTGCCAGTAGTCCGCAACCGGGCAGGGGGGACAATGAGCAGTTCTTC. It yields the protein CASSPQPGRGDNEQFF. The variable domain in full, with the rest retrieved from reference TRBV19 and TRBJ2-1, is DGGITQSPKYLFRKEGQNVTLSCEQNLNHDAMYWYRQDPGQGLRLIYYSQIVNDFQKGDIAEGYSVSREKKESFPLTVTSAQKNPTAFYLCASSPQPGRGDNEQFFGPGTRLTVL.

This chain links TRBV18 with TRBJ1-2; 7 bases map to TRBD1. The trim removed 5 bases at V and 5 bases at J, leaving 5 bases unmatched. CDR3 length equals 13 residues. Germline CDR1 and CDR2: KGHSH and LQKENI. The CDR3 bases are TGTGCCAGCTCATTGGACAGGACATATGGCTACACCTTC. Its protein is CASSLDRTYGYTF.

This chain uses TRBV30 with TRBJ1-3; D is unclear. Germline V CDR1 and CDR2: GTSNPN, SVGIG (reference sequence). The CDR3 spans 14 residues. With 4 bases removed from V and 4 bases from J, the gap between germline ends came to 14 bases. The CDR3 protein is CAWTSGLRGNTIYF. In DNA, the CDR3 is TGTGCCTGGACCTCGGGGTTGCGAGGAAACACCATATATTTT.

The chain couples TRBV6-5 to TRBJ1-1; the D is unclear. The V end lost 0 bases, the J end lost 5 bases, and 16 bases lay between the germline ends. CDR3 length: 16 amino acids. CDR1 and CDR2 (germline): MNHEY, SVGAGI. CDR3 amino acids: CASSYSRAGQGTEAFF. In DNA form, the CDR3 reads TGTGCCAGCAGTTACTCGCGGGCAGGTCAAGGAACTGAAGCTTTCTTT.

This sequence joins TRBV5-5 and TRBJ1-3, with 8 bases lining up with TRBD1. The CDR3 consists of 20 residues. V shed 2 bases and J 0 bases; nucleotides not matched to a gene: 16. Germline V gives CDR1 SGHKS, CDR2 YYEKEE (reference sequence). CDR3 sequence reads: CASSFSSPDRATFSGNTIYF. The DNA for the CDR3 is TGTGCCAGCAGCTTTTCTTCCCCGGACAGGGCGACTTTCTCTGGAAACACCATATATTTT. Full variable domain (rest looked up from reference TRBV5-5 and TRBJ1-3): DAGVTQSPTHLIKTRGQQVTLRCSPISGHKSVSWYQQVLGQGPQFIFQYYEKEERGRGNFPDRFSARQFPNYSSELNVNALLLGDSALYLCASSFSSPDRATFSGNTIYFGEGSWLTVV.

CDR3 coding DNA: TGCGCCAGCAGTGAGTTAATCCTAAAGTGGGGCTCACTAGTTGAAGCTTTCTTT. Protein sequence: CASSELILKWGSLVEAFF. V gene TRBV10-1 combines with J gene TRBJ1-1, with D perhaps TRBD1 (5 bases). V shed 1 base and J shed 7 bases, with 25 bases lying between them. Germline loops: CDR1 WNHNN, CDR2 SYGVQD (reference sequence). The CDR3 is made up of 18 amino acids.

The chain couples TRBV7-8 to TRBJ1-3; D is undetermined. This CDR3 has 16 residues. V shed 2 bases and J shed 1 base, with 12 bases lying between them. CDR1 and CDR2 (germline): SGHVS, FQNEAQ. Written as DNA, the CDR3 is TGTGCCAGCAGCTTATCCCGTCCCTTATCTGGAAACACCATATATTTT. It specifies CASSLSRPLSGNTIYF.